This is a list of T cell receptor beta chains from one sample in a study of T cells in Graves' hyperthyroidism and ophthalmopathy. One entry per CDR3 protein, called by TCRdb with MiXCR from the multiplex PCR reads. The sample holds approximately 500,000 distinct CDR3 sequences; roughly 50% are singletons and the top ten take about 7.8%. Sequencing input: peripheral blood or thyroid tissue (not recorded which). The receptors originated from a woman aged 18-29 years with Graves' hyperthyroidism. Each CDR3 is given with its conserved first and last residue. The D gene is left open where the match is weak. Clone size is given for some rows only: seen once, a few or many times, or a class if the clone is expanded.

cdr3_aa	cdr3_nt	clone_size	d_call	v_call	j_call
CASSYSKQGYEQYF	TGTGCCAGCAGCTACTCCAAACAGGGCTACGAGCAGTACTTC	NA	NA	TRBV2	TRBJ2-7
CASSQDLLNRGRSPLHF	TGTGCCAGCAGCCAAGATTTATTGAACAGGGGGCGATCACCCCTCCACTTT	NA	TRBD1	TRBV14	TRBJ1-6
CASSQDTGGKFSYEQYF	TGTGCCAGCAGCCAAGATACGGGCGGGAAATTCTCCTACGAGCAGTACTTC	few	NA	TRBV4-2	TRBJ2-7
CASSVLGNTGELFF	TGTGCCAGCAGCGTTTTAGGGAACACCGGGGAGCTGTTTTTT	many	NA	TRBV7-3	TRBJ2-2
CASSELGGGYYPYEQYF	TGTGCCAGCAGTGAATTGGGCGGAGGTTACTACCCCTACGAGCAGTACTTC	NA	NA	TRBV25-1	TRBJ2-7
CASSPMGGSYEQYF	TGTGCCAGTAGTCCCATGGGGGGCTCCTACGAGCAGTACTTC	many	NA	TRBV19	TRBJ2-7
CASSLGGRANYGYTF	TGCGCCAGCAGCTTGGGCGGCAGGGCTAACTATGGCTACACCTTC	many	NA	TRBV5-1	TRBJ1-2
CASSLAADSYNEKLFF	TGTGCCAGCAGCTTAGCAGCGGACTCCTACAATGAAAAACTGTTTTTT	once	NA	TRBV7-2	TRBJ1-4
CSFDRAPGGYTF	TGCAGCTTCGACAGGGCCCCGGGAGGCTACACCTTC	once	TRBD1	TRBV29-1	TRBJ1-2
CASREGQLRIGKNIQYF	TGTGCCAGCAGAGAAGGTCAGCTCCGCATAGGCAAAAACATTCAGTACTTC	few	NA	TRBV2	TRBJ2-4
CSVRAGQGAEKLFF	TGCAGTGTCCGAGCCGGACAGGGGGCGGAAAAACTGTTTTTT	many	TRBD1	TRBV20-1	TRBJ1-4
CASSLRVGGQETQYF	TGTGCCAGCAGCTTGCGAGTAGGAGGGCAAGAGACCCAGTACTTC	many	NA	TRBV5-4	TRBJ2-5
CASSRIPIPPWGTEAFF	TGTGCCAGCAGCCGAATCCCCATACCCCCCTGGGGCACTGAAGCTTTCTTT	many	NA	TRBV14	TRBJ1-1
CASSSTRAYYEQYF	TGTGCCAGCAGTTCAACACGGGCCTACTACGAGCAGTACTTC	NA	NA	TRBV27	TRBJ2-7
CSSPSDEQYF	TGCAGCAGCCCGAGCGACGAGCAGTACTTC	NA	NA	TRBV29-1	TRBJ2-7
CASSELGASEVTGNTIYF	TGTGCCAGCAGTGAACTGGGGGCGTCAGAAGTAACTGGAAACACCATATATTTT	NA	NA	TRBV6-1	TRBJ1-3
CASSQEGNRPDGYTF	TGCGCCAGCAGCCAAGAGGGAAACCGACCAGATGGCTACACCTTC	many	NA	TRBV4-1	TRBJ1-2
CSADFGTGKDTQYF	TGCAGTGCAGATTTCGGGACAGGGAAAGATACGCAGTATTTT	few	TRBD1	TRBV20-1	TRBJ2-3
CSVAQGLMNTGELFF	TGCAGCGTTGCCCAGGGACTTATGAACACCGGGGAGCTGTTTTTT	many	NA	TRBV29-1	TRBJ2-2
CARPQGETQYF	TGTGCTAGACCCCAGGGGGAGACCCAGTACTTC	NA	NA	TRBV7-8	TRBJ2-5